A single T cell receptor (beta chain) is shown here with its context. Its target is not known. Germline V gene lookup returns CDR1 LNHDA and CDR2 SQIVND (reference sequence). The CDR3 runs 14 residues. The source of the sample is a study of OX40 agonist ivuxolimab in advanced cancers. Study-level findings and limits: In general, CD8+ T cells held more expanded clones than CD4+ did, on average. Clonal expansion among partial responders at 0.1-3.0 mg/kg ranked near the lowest.

Sequencing was performed with immunoSEQ multiplex PCR; in TCRdb, only in-frame clones are kept and a portion is missing. The data contain about 140,000 clones, more than 85% of them singletons. The sequence derives from an adult with an advanced solid tumor such as melanoma, head and neck, liver or kidney cancer. The chain links TRBV19 to TRBJ2-5, with D possibly being TRBD1 or TRBD2 (5 bases each). The assigned J gene may be wrong: the sequence end matches TRBJ2-7 better. The sample was CD4+ or CD8+ T cells sorted from blood, taken in a trial of the OX40 agonist ivuxolimab. CDR3: CASSPQRGAYEQYF. In DNA form, the CDR3 reads TGTGCCAGTAGTCCCCAGAGAGGGGCCTACGAGCAGTACTTC.